This T cell receptor (beta chain) was obtained from a study of OX40 agonist ivuxolimab in advanced cancers. The germline V and J ends were trimmed by 4 bases and 0 bases, with 7 bases remaining between them. Germline loops: CDR1 SQVTM, CDR2 ANQGSEA. CDR3 length: 12 amino acids. TCRdb's copy holds only in-frame clones and misses some; the assay was immunoSEQ multiplex PCR. This sample carries about 73,000 clones, 85% to 90% of them seen once, and the ten largest clones take roughly 0.72%. The rearrangement uses TRBV29-1 and TRBJ2-7; D is undetermined. The material was CD4+ or CD8+ T cells sorted from blood, obtained in a trial of the OX40 agonist ivuxolimab. The sequence was collected from an adult with an advanced solid tumor such as melanoma, head and neck, liver or kidney cancer. The CDR3 here is CSVVESSYEQYF. CDR3 sequence (DNA): TGCAGCGTTGTAGAGAGCTCCTACGAGCAGTACTTC.